A single sample gave rise to the 8 T cell receptor beta chains below, sequenced in a study of T cells in Graves' hyperthyroidism and ophthalmopathy. Amplification yielded TCR beta CDR3 regions, with RNA transcripts as the source. First-round RT-PCR with HTBI primers amplified the TCR CDR3 region. TCRdb passed the multiplex PCR reads through MiXCR, listing each CDR3 protein once. The sample carries 250,000 to 300,000 distinct CDR3 sequences, more than 10% recorded once. Sequenced: blood. All receptors derive from a woman in her 30s with Graves' hyperthyroidism that later progressed to Graves' ophthalmopathy.

This clonotype was seen only a few times. The rearrangement uses TRBV6-1 and TRBJ2-1, with no clear D. The CDR3 totals 14 residues. Germline V gene data show CDR1 as MNHNS and CDR2 as SASEGT. V was cut by 5 bases and J by 10 bases, with 18 bases left in between. Here the CDR3 DNA reads TGTGCCAGCAGTTACGGCGTCCCCGAGATAGAGCAGTTCTTC. Amino acids: CASSYGVPEIEQFF.

In its sample, this clonotype was seen many times. The chain has TRBV20-1 and TRBJ2-7, with D maybe TRBD1 (5 bases). V shed 6 bases and J shed 0 bases, with 18 bases lying between them. CDR1 and CDR2 (germline): DFQATT, SNEGSKA (reference sequence). The CDR3 is made up of 15 amino acids. The CDR3 nucleotides are TGCAGTGCGCGAGGTCTGACAGAACACTCCTACGAGCAGTACTTC. It codes for CSARGLTEHSYEQYF.

This clonotype was recorded many times. V gene TRBV6-1 combines with J gene TRBJ1-1, with no clear D. In germline, CDR1 is MNHNS, CDR2 SASEGT. V shed 8 bases and J shed 1 base, with 14 bases lying between them. The length of the CDR3 is 14 residues. The CDR3 DNA is TGTGCCAGCCCATTTCAAGGAGCGAACACTGAAGCTTTCTTT. Translated: CASPFQGANTEAFF.

At least ten counts were recorded for this clonotype. The chain is built from TRBV4-3 and TRBJ2-7; D tentatively reads TRBD1 or TRBD2 (5 bases each). This CDR3 is 15 amino acids long. The V gene lost 1 base and the J gene lost 2 bases, with 12 bases spanning the gap. Germline V gene sequence: CDR1 LGHNA, CDR2 YSLEER. This CDR3 is CASSQGWGSAYEQYF. The CDR3 DNA sequence: TGCGCCAGCAGCCAAGGGTGGGGGTCCGCCTACGAGCAGTACTTC.

This clonotype was recorded at least ten times. The chain combines TRBV28 with TRBJ2-7; tentative D call: TRBD2 (6 bases). CDR1 MDHEN and CDR2 SYDVKM come from the germline V gene. V gave up 4 bases and J gave up 1 base, with 17 bases separating them. The CDR3 has 16 amino acids. The CDR3 nucleotides read TGTGCCAGCAGTTCCCTCGGGGCTAGCGATTCCTACGAGCAGTACTTC. Translation: CASSSLGASDSYEQYF.

A word on this clonotype: A much larger clonotype is one base distant, so this may be a read error. The chain recombines TRBV15 with TRBJ1-1; the D is unclear. Germline values: CDR1 LNHNV, CDR2 YYDKDF (reference sequence). Trimming removed 6 bases from V and 7 bases from J, with 12 bases in between. CDR3 length: 12 amino acids. CDR3 coding DNA: TGTGCCACCAGGAGTGATGGGATTGAAGCTTTCTTT. Translated: CATRSDGIEAFF.

This clonotype appeared many times. The chain employs TRBV5-1 and TRBJ2-5, with 8 positions matching TRBD2. The junction had 5 bases not matched to a gene; V was cut back by 0 bases and J by 1 base. Per germline, CDR1 SGHRS and CDR2 YFSETQ. The CDR3 length is 16 residues. CDR3 protein: CASSLGGTSGQETQYF. The CDR3 DNA follows: TGCGCCAGCAGCTTGGGTGGTACTAGCGGCCAAGAGACCCAGTACTTC.

Ten or more counts support this clonotype. The V gene is TRBV12-3 or TRBV12-4, the J gene TRBJ2-1; TRBD2 matches 14 bases. The CDR3 is made up of 16 amino acids. After removal of 7 bases from V and 7 bases from J, the junction contained 9 bases not matched to a gene. CDR3 DNA: TGTGCCAGCACTAAGGGGACTAGCGGGAGCGGTAATGAGCAGTTCTTC. Its protein is CASTKGTSGSGNEQFF.